This TCR beta chain originates from a study of blood T cell repertoires in COVID-19. Whole-study context: Samples of COVID-19 (acute and convalescent) were obtained from the United States, Italy and Spain. T cells, B-cell-depleted T cells, or PBMCs provided the cDNA or gDNA that served as material.

Germline V CDR1 and CDR2: SGHNT, YYREEE (reference sequence). Between the trimmed V and J ends, which lost 7 bases and 2 bases, there was a span of 12 bases. The CDR3 consists of 13 residues. Authors' processing steps: Nucleated cell number was recorded as an estimate derived from reference gene primer amplification. The table came from immunoSEQ multiplex PCR; TCRdb's copy has only in-frame clones and leaves some out. V and J calls and clone size are those listed in that table; D and trimming were worked out from the DNA. The table has 25,000 or so clones, roughly 89% seen once; the top ten hold approximately 10%.

Input material: peripheral blood. The receptor was isolated from a man aged 65 to 85 with acute or convalescent COVID-19. V and J are TRBV5-4 and TRBJ1-2; D is perhaps TRBD1 (6 bases). The CDR3 region is CASFNGQNYGYTF. For the CDR3, the DNA is TGTGCCAGCTTTAACGGACAGAACTATGGCTACACCTTC.